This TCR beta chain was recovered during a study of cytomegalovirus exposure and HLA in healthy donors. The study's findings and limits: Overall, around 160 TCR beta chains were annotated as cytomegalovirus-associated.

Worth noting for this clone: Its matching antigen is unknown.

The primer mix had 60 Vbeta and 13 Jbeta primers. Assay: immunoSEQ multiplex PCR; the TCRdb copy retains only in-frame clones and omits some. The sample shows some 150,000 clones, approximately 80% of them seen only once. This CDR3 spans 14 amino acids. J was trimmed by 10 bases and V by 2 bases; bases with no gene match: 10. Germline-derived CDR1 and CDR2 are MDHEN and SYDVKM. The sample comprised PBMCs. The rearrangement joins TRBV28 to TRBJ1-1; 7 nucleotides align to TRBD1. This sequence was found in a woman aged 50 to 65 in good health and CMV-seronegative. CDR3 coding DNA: TGTGCCAGCAGTTTAACCAGACAGGGTAAGGGAGCTTTCTTT. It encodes CASSLTRQGKGAFF.